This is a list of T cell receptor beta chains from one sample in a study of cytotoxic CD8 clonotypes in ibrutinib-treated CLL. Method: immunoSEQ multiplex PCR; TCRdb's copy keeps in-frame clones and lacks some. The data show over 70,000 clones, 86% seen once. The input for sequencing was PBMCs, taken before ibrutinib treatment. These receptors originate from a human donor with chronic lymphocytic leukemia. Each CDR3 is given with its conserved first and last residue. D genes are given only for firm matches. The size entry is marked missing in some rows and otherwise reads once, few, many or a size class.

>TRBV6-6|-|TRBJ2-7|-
CASSFPGGGGPEQYF
TGTGCCAGCAGTTTCCCAGGAGGGGGGGGCCCGGAGCAGTACTTC
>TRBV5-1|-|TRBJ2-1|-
CASSLESSFLSEQFF
TGCGCCAGCAGCTTGGAGTCCTCGTTCCTCAGTGAGCAGTTCTTC
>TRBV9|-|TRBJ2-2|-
CASSATATNTGELFF
TGTGCCAGCAGTGCGACAGCGACGAACACCGGGGAGCTGTTTTTT
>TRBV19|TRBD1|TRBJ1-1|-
CASRTWDSLNTEAFF
TGTGCCAGCAGAACCTGGGACAGTCTTAACACTGAAGCTTTCTTT
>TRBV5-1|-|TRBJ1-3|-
CASSLASPGYSGNTIYF
TGCGCCAGCAGCTTGGCTTCCCCAGGATACTCTGGAAACACCATATATTTT
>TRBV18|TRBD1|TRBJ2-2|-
CASSLGQGLNTGELFF
TGTGCCAGCTCACTTGGACAGGGCCTGAACACCGGGGAGCTGTTTTTT
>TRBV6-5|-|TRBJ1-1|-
CASRQEGNTEAFF
TGTGCCAGTCGGCAGGAGGGGAACACTGAAGCTTTCTTT
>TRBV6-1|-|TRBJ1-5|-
CASIDSLNQPQHF
TGTGCCAGCATTGACAGTCTTAATCAGCCCCAGCATTTT
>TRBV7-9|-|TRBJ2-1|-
CASSLTGTGYNEQFF
TGTGCCAGCAGCTTAACCGGGACCGGGTACAATGAGCAGTTCTTC
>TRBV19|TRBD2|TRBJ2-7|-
CASSIFKLAGVEAYEQYF
TGTGCCAGTAGTATATTTAAGCTAGCGGGAGTAGAGGCCTACGAGCAGTACTTC
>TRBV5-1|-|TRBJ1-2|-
CASSFNTGLSRVPTF
TGCGCCAGCAGCTTTAATACGGGGCTCTCTAGAGTCCCCACCTTC
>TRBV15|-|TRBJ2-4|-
CATSRDGPGKNIQYF
TGTGCCACCAGCAGAGATGGGCCGGGAAAAAACATTCAGTACTTC
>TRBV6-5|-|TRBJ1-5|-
CASSKTGGAQHF
TGTGCCAGCAGCAAGACAGGCGGGGCCCAGCATTTT
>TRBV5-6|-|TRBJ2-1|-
CASSLKGGPTYNEQFF
TGTGCCAGCAGCTTGAAGGGCGGTCCCACCTACAATGAGCAGTTCTTC
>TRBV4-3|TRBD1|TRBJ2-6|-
CASSHSLDRGRLDYSGANVLTF
TGCGCCAGCAGCCACAGTTTGGACAGGGGGCGTCTCGATTACTCTGGGGCCAACGTCCTGACTTTC
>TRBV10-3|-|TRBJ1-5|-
CATNGGPDQPQHF
TGTGCCACCAATGGGGGTCCAGATCAGCCCCAGCATTTT
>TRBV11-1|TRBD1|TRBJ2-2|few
CASSLDRVNTGELFF
TGTGCCAGCAGCTTGGACAGGGTGAACACCGGGGAGCTGTTTTTT
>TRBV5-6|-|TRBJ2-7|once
CASSLTLGSYEQYF
TGTGCCAGCAGCTTGACGCTCGGGTCCTACGAGCAGTACTTC
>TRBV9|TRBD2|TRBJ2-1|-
CASSVDQREAGGEQFF
TGTGCCAGCAGCGTAGATCAGCGGGAGGCCGGGGGTGAGCAGTTCTTC
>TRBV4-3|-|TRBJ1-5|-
CASSQDRTLNQPQHF
TGCGCCAGCAGCCAAGACAGGACACTCAATCAGCCCCAGCATTTT
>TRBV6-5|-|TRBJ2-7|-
CASSPLPSEQYF
TGTGCCAGCAGCCCCTTGCCCTCCGAGCAGTACTTC
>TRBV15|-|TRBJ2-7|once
CATSRGAGSSYEQYF
TGTGCCACCAGCCGTGGGGCGGGCAGCTCCTACGAGCAGTACTTC
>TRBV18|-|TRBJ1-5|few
CASSPGSNQPQHF
TGTGCCAGCTCACCAGGGAGCAATCAGCCCCAGCATTTT
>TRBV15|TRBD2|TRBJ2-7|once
CATSRDATRGGRVYEQYF
TGTGCCACCAGCAGAGATGCGACCCGGGGGGGACGAGTCTACGAGCAGTACTTC
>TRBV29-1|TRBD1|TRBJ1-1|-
CSALDRGYTEAFF
TGCAGCGCCCTGGACAGGGGTTATACTGAAGCTTTCTTT
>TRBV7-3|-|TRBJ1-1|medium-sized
CASSLIRAGDTEAFF
TGTGCCAGCAGCTTAATTCGGGCAGGGGACACTGAAGCTTTCTTT
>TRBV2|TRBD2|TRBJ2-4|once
CASSEIAGEGTVLYF
TGTGCCAGCAGTGAAATAGCGGGAGAGGGCACTGTTCTGTACTTC
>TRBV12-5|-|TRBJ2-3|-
CASGLVSKDLALSTDTQYF
TGTGCTAGTGGTTTGGTATCCAAGGACCTCGCCCTTAGCACAGATACGCAGTATTTT
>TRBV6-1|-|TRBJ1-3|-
CASRADRDTIYF
TGTGCCAGCAGAGCCGATCGAGACACCATATATTTT
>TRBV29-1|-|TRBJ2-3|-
CSYTRTGRTDTQYF
TGCAGCTATACCCGGACTGGTCGCACAGATACGCAGTATTTT
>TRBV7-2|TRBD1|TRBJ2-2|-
CASSLAPTGGRVSTGELFF
TGTGCCAGCAGCTTAGCTCCCACAGGGGGGAGAGTTAGCACCGGGGAGCTGTTTTTT
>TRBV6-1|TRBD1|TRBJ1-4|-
CASSERTGGHEKLFF
TGTGCCAGCAGTGAACGGACAGGGGGCCATGAAAAACTGTTTTTT
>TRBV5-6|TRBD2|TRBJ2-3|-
CASSGSGSITDTQYF
TGTGCCAGCAGCGGTAGCGGGAGCATCACAGATACGCAGTATTTT
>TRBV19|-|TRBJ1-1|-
CASLQGWNTEAFF
TGTGCCAGCCTACAGGGATGGAACACTGAAGCTTTCTTT
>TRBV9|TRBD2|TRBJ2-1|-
CASSVERLARGNEQFF
TGTGCCAGCAGCGTAGAAAGACTAGCGAGGGGGAATGAGCAGTTCTTC
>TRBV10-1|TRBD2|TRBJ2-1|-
CASSALGLAEVNEQFF
TGCGCCAGCAGTGCCCTGGGACTAGCGGAGGTCAATGAGCAGTTCTTC
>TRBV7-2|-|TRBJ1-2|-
CASSLGAVGGQFGYTF
TGTGCCAGCAGCTTAGGTGCAGTGGGGGGTCAGTTTGGCTACACCTTC
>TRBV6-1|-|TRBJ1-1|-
CASSSRGGYTEAFF
TGTGCCAGCAGCTCCAGGGGCGGGTACACTGAAGCTTTCTTT
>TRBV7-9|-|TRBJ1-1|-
CASSSPARGGEAFF
TGTGCCAGCAGCTCCCCCGCAAGGGGAGGTGAAGCTTTCTTT
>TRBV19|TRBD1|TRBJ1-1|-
CASSTGQGSTEAFF
TGTGCCAGTAGCACCGGACAGGGGAGCACTGAAGCTTTCTTT